This TCR beta chain was sequenced in a study of blood T cell repertoires in COVID-19. Looking at the study overall: Material from acute and convalescent COVID-19 was sourced from the United States, Italy and Spain.

The CDR3 runs 13 residues. Per germline, CDR1 GTSNPN and CDR2 SVGIG (reference sequence). The method was immunoSEQ multiplex PCR; TCRdb's version includes in-frame clones alone and lacks a portion of them. The sample has about 200,000 clones, approximately 83% seen once; the top ten hold 27%. The sequenced sample was peripheral blood. This receptor was obtained from a middle-aged man with acute or convalescent COVID-19. V and J are TRBV30 and TRBJ2-7; 8 nucleotides align to TRBD2. The CDR3 reads CASATGGAYEQYF. The CDR3 nucleotides are TGTGCTTCTGCTACCGGGGGGGCCTACGAGCAGTACTTC.